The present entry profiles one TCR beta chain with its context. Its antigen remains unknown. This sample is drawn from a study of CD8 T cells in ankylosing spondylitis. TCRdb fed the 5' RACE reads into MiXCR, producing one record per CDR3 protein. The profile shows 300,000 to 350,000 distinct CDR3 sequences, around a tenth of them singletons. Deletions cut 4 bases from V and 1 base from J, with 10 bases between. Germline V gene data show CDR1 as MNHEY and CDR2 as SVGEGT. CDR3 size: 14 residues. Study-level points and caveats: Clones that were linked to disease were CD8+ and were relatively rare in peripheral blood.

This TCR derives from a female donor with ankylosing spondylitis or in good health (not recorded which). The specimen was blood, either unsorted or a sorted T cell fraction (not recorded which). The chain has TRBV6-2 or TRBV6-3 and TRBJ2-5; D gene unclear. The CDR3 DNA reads TGTGCCAGCAGTTTCCGGGCCCTCCAAGAGACCCAGTACTTC. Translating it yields CASSFRALQETQYF.